The 7 T cell receptor beta chains in this list originate from one sample, sequenced in a study of blood T cell repertoires in COVID-19. This table comes from immunoSEQ multiplex PCR, and its TCRdb copy is limited to in-frame clones, with some not included. The data contain around 50,000 clones, approximately 82% of them seen just once; the ten biggest clones take up 6.5% to 8%. Sequencing used peripheral blood. Source of these receptors: a human donor in a cohort sampled during active COVID-19.

The chain uses TRBV18 and TRBJ1-3; TRBD1 aligns across 7 bases. Germline CDR1 and CDR2: KGHSH and LQKENI. Unmatched junction bases numbered 9, after V lost 6 bases and J lost 1 base. The length of the CDR3 is 16 residues. CDR3 in amino acids: CASSLRGQDSGNTIYF. CDR3 DNA sequence: TGTGCCAGCTCTCTTCGTGGACAGGATTCTGGAAACACCATATATTTT.

The chain uses TRBV12-5 and TRBJ2-1, with unresolved D. CDR3 length equals 13 residues. Germline V CDR1 and CDR2: LGHNT, FRNRAP. V lost 3 bases to trimming and J lost 6 bases, with 9 bases between them. CDR3 sequence reads: CASGLWSGNEQFF. DNA of the CDR3: TGTGCTAGTGGTTTATGGTCCGGCAATGAGCAGTTCTTC.

CDR3 sequence reads: CASSLEMWARTSGSRRSEQYF. The DNA for the CDR3 is TGCGCCAGCAGCTTGGAAATGTGGGCGCGGACTAGCGGGAGCCGGAGATCCGAGCAGTACTTC. The chain recombines TRBV5-1 with TRBJ2-7; 13 nucleotides match TRBD2. CDR1 is SGHRS and CDR2 is YFSETQ in the germline V gene. V shed 0 bases, J shed 6 bases, and the junction held 21 bases outside the gene matches. This CDR3 spans 21 amino acids.

The chain employs TRBV7-2 and TRBJ2-5; 12 bases agree with TRBD2. CDR3 length equals 15 residues. With V trimmed by 1 base and J by 5 bases, 2 bases remained unmatched. CDR1 and CDR2 (germline): SGHTA, FQGNSA. The CDR3 protein is CASSLGGLAGETQYF. CDR3 bases: TGTGCCAGCAGCTTAGGCGGACTAGCGGGGGAGACCCAGTACTTC.

The chain carries TRBV9 and TRBJ2-3; tentatively, D is TRBD1 (6 bases). CDR3 length equals 13 residues. Trimming took 0 bases from V and 6 from J, leaving 8 bases between them. Germline-derived CDR1 and CDR2 are SGDLS and YYNGEE. CDR3: CASSVDRADTQYF. DNA for the CDR3: TGTGCCAGCAGCGTAGACAGGGCGGATACGCAGTATTTT.

The chain links TRBV16 to TRBJ2-1; TRBD2 agrees at 11 bases. The V and J ends lost 7 bases and 3 bases, in that order; junction bases with no gene match: 14. Germline values: CDR1 KGHSY, CDR2 FQNENV. CDR3 length: 18 amino acids. The CDR3 reads CASTIPTSGRSGYNEQFF. The CDR3 bases are TGTGCCAGCACCATTCCTACTAGCGGGAGATCAGGCTACAATGAGCAGTTCTTC.

The chain links TRBV6-2 or TRBV6-3 to TRBJ1-1, with 7 positions matching TRBD1. Trimming at V came to 3 bases and at J to 6 bases, leaving 7 bases not matched to a gene. Germline CDR1 MNHEY, CDR2 SVGEGT. The CDR3 spans 14 residues. In DNA form, the CDR3 reads TGTGCCAGCAGTTATCCCGGGACAGCGCCTGAAGCTTTCTTT. Its protein product is CASSYPGTAPEAFF.